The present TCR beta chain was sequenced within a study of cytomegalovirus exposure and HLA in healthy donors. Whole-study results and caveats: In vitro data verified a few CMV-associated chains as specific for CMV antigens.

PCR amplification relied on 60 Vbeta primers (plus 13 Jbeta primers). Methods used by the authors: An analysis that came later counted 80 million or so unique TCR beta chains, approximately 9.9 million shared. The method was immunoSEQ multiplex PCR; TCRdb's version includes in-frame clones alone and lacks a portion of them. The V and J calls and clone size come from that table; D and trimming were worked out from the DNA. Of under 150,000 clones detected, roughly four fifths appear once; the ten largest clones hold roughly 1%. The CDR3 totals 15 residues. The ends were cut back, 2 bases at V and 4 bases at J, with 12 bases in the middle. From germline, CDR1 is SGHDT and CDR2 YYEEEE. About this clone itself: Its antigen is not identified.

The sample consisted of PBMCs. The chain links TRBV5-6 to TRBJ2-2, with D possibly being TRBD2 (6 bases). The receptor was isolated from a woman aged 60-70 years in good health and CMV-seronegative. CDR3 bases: TGTGCCAGCAGCTTTTGGAGGGCGGCCACCGGGGAGCTGTTTTTT. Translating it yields CASSFWRAATGELFF.